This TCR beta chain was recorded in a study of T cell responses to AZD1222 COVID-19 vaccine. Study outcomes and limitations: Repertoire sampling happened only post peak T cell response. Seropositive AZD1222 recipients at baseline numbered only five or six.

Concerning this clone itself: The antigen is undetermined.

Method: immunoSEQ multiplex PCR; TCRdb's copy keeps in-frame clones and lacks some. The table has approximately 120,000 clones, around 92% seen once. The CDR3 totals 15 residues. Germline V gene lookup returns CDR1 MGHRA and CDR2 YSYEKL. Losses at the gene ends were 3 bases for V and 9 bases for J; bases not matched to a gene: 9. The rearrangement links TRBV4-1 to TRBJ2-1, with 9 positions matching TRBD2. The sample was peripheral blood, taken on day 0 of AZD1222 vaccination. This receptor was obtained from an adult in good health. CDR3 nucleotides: TGCGCCAGCAGCCAGGGGGTAGCGGGAGTGCTTGAGCAGTTCTTC. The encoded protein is CASSQGVAGVLEQFF.